A selection of T cell receptor beta chains follows, all from one sample in a study of T cell responses to AZD1222 COVID-19 vaccine. Assay: immunoSEQ multiplex PCR; the TCRdb copy retains only in-frame clones and omits some. The sample lists around 170,000 clones; just over 85% were seen once. The material was peripheral blood, obtained 28 days after the second AZD1222 dose. These receptors were taken from an adult who received the AZD1222 COVID-19 vaccine. Both conserved end residues are part of each CDR3. A D gene is named only where the DNA matches it firmly. A row's size may be missing; if present it is once, few, many or a size class.

V	D	size	J	CDR3	DNA
TRBV4-3	TRBD2	-	TRBJ2-1	CASSYASGSYNEQFF	TGCGCCAGCAGCTACGCTAGCGGGTCCTACAATGAGCAGTTCTTC
TRBV7-3	-	-	TRBJ2-1	CASSLGLDNEQFF	TGTGCCAGCAGCTTGGGACTCGACAATGAGCAGTTCTTC
TRBV6-5	-	once	TRBJ2-3	CASSFLRGVLSDTQYF	TGTGCCAGCAGTTTTCTCAGGGGGGTGTTATCAGATACGCAGTATTTT
TRBV28	-	once	TRBJ1-1	CASSFRGPSEAFF	TGTGCCAGCAGTTTCAGGGGACCATCCGAAGCTTTCTTT
TRBV6-5	-	many	TRBJ1-2	CASSYVGGGYTF	TGTGCCAGCAGTTACGTCGGGGGTGGCTACACCTTC
TRBV4-3	-	once	TRBJ1-6	CASSQDNEDRYNSPLHF	TGCGCCAGCAGCCAAGATAACGAGGATCGGTATAATTCACCCCTCCACTTT
TRBV29-1	-	-	TRBJ2-3	CSVAGLRGGSTDTQYF	TGCAGCGTTGCCGGGCTTCGGGGTGGGAGCACAGATACGCAGTATTTT
TRBV3-1/TRBV3-2	TRBD1	-	TRBJ1-1	CASSSRDRDTEAFF	TGTGCCAGCAGCTCACGGGACAGGGACACTGAAGCTTTCTTT
TRBV12-3/TRBV12-4	-	-	TRBJ1-2	CASSFISGGYTF	TGTGCCAGCAGTTTCATCAGCGGGGGCTACACCTTC
TRBV19	-	-	TRBJ2-7	CASSTDGLHYEQYF	TGTGCCAGTAGTACGGACGGACTACACTACGAGCAGTACTTC
TRBV20-1	-	-	TRBJ2-5	CSARTGDLQYF	TGCAGTGCTAGAACCGGGGACCTCCAGTACTTC
TRBV2	TRBD1	-	TRBJ1-1	CASRDRDVTEAFF	TGTGCCAGCAGAGACAGGGATGTCACTGAAGCTTTCTTT
TRBV9	-	-	TRBJ1-5	CASSVRGERPQHF	TGTGCCAGCAGCGTAAGAGGCGAGAGGCCCCAGCATTTT
TRBV7-9	TRBD1	-	TRBJ1-6	CASSSFGQGNSPLHF	TGTGCCAGCAGCTCATTTGGACAGGGGAATTCACCCCTCCACTTT
TRBV24-1	TRBD1	once	TRBJ2-5	CATSDADRVQETQYF	TGTGCCACCAGTGATGCCGACAGGGTCCAAGAGACCCAGTACTTC
TRBV19	-	-	TRBJ1-5	CASSIPGRQPQHF	TGTGCCAGTAGTATTCCAGGCAGGCAGCCCCAGCATTTT
TRBV18	TRBD1	-	TRBJ2-7	CASSPRQGAYEQYF	TGTGCCAGCTCCCCTAGGCAGGGGGCATACGAGCAGTACTTC
TRBV7-3	-	-	TRBJ2-3	CASSLAGSDTQYF	TGTGCCAGCAGCTTAGCGGGTTCAGATACGCAGTATTTT